This T cell receptor (beta chain) originates from a study of CD8 T cells in Susac syndrome. Points on this clonotype: What it binds is not known.

The authors reverse transcribed roughly 0.5 to 1 ug RNA with random hexamers. TCRdb passed the immunoSEQ multiplex PCR reads through MiXCR, listing each CDR3 protein once. The sample gives 200,000 or so distinct CDR3 sequences, around nine tenths of which show up once; less than 0.15% is in the top ten. General observations from the study: That the number of individuals in its TCR sequencing and HLA analysis was relatively small was acknowledged by the study.

V was clipped by 0 bases and J by 3 bases, with 4 bases between them. Germline V lookup: CDR1 SGDLS, CDR2 YYNGEE. The CDR3 runs 14 residues. Purification of the CD8+ and CD4+ T cells relied on negative isolation, and TEMRA cells underwent FACS enrichment. Sequencing was carried out using CD8+ T cells from PBMCs. The clonotype comes from a human donor with multiple sclerosis. This chain links TRBV9 with TRBJ2-6; no reliable D call. CDR3 DNA: TGTGCCAGCAGCGTAGACGATGGGGCCAACGTCCTGACTTTC. Translation: CASSVDDGANVLTF.